The present T cell receptor beta chain was sequenced within a study of beta chain features in type 1 diabetes. Overall study results and limits: Moderately but significantly shorter TCRB CDR3s were found in Type 1 diabetes patients in all four CD4+ subsets.

Germline CDR1 is SGHRS and CDR2 is YFSETQ. The CDR3 runs to 15 residues. V lost 1 base and J lost 2, with 13 bases in between. Sequenced material consisted of expressed TCRB transcripts (all of the isolated RNA was reverse transcribed). The assay was immunoSEQ multiplex PCR, and TCRdb's table has in-frame clones only and misses some. There are hundreds of thousands of clones in the sample; roughly an eighth occur only once, and just under 0.04% lies in the top ten. Of note for this clone: Its antigen is not identified.

It was via CD45RO/CCR7/CD25/CD127/CD95/CD27 that CD4+ naive, central memory, regulatory and stem cell-like memory cells were sorted. The chain employs TRBV5-1 and TRBJ2-7, with D perhaps matching TRBD1 (6 bases). Material for sequencing was naive CD4+ T cells from blood. This receptor was obtained from a man younger than 35 with type 1 diabetes. This chain's CDR3 is CASSLLQGATYEQYF. The CDR3 nucleotides read TGCGCCAGCAGCTTGCTACAGGGTGCCACCTACGAGCAGTACTTC.